The 17 T cell receptor beta chains below come from one sample, sequenced in a study of CD8 T cells in ankylosing spondylitis. TCRdb analysed the 5' RACE reads with MiXCR anew, one entry per CDR3 protein. The sample shows fewer than 400,000 distinct CDR3 sequences, approximately 14% of them seen only once. The sequencing sample was made of blood, either unsorted or a sorted T cell fraction (not recorded which). These receptors were taken from a male donor with ankylosing spondylitis or in good health (not recorded which).

This clonotype was seen at least ten times. In DNA, the CDR3 is TGCAGCACACTGCTAGCGGGAGACGGAAAAGAGACCCAGTACTTC. Translating it yields CSTLLAGDGKETQYF. The rearrangement links TRBV29-1 to TRBJ2-5; 10 bases map to TRBD2. Trimming cost V 8 bases and J 3 bases; bases outside gene matches: 12. This CDR3 is 15 amino acids long. CDR1 is SQVTM and CDR2 is ANQGSEA in the germline V gene. Together with reference TRBV29-1 and TRBJ2-5, the CDR3 gives the full variable domain: SAVISQKPSRDICQRGTSLTIQCQVDSQVTMMFWYRQQPGQSLTLIATANQGSEATYESGFVIDKFPISRPNLTFSTLTVSNMSPEDSSIYLCSTLLAGDGKETQYFGPGTRLLVL.

This clonotype was observed a few times. CDR3 residues: CASSLNPEDQPQHF. CDR3 nucleotides: TGCGCCAGCAGCTTGAATCCGGAGGATCAGCCCCAGCATTTT. V is TRBV5-1 and J is TRBJ1-5; D is unclear. Germline V gene data show CDR1 as SGHRS and CDR2 as YFSETQ. V lost 1 base and J 5 bases, leaving 10 bases between the germline ends. This CDR3 has 14 residues.

The CDR3 DNA reads as TGTGCCATCAGTGATGGTACGGCGGTATACACCGGGGAGCTGTTTTTT. This translates into CAISDGTAVYTGELFF. This sequence joins TRBV10-3 and TRBJ2-2, with no clear D. CDR1 and CDR2 from the germline V gene are ENHRY and SYGVKD. The CDR3 spans 16 residues. Trimming took off 3 bases at V and 3 bases at J, with 14 bases between the two ends.

J is TRBJ2-5 and V is TRBV10-3, with D perhaps TRBD2 (5 bases). Looked up from germline, CDR1 is ENHRY and CDR2 is SYGVKD. V was clipped by 0 bases and J by 5 bases, with 13 bases between them. This CDR3 comprises 15 residues. CDR3 residues: CAISESTGEGETQYF. The CDR3 DNA is TGTGCCATCAGTGAGTCTACCGGGGAAGGGGAGACCCAGTACTTC.

This clonotype was seen at least ten times. The chain is built from TRBV12-3 or TRBV12-4 and TRBJ2-1; 11 bases align to TRBD2. Trimming removed 5 bases from V and 7 bases from J; junction bases left unmatched: 10. CDR3 size: 16 residues. The CDR3 coding sequence is TGTGCCAGCAGTACCGTAGCGGGGGGGCGGGTAAATGAGCAGTTCTTC. Its protein product is CASSTVAGGRVNEQFF.

The count of this clonotype is one. The V call is TRBV6-1, the J call TRBJ2-7; D perhaps matches TRBD2 (7 bases). The CDR3 is 16 amino acids. The germline V and J ends were trimmed by 7 bases and 3 bases, with 22 bases remaining between them. Germline lookup yields CDR1 MNHNS and CDR2 SASEGT. CDR3 amino acids: CASTTSRGRVIYEQYF. The CDR3 bases are TGTGCCAGCACCACCTCGAGGGGGAGGGTGATCTACGAGCAGTACTTC.

This clonotype was detected ten times or more. This rearrangement joins TRBV5-1 to TRBJ2-7; tentative D call: TRBD2 (6 bases). Trimming took 3 bases from V and 2 from J, leaving 12 bases between them. The CDR3 runs 14 residues. Germline CDR1 SGHRS, CDR2 YFSETQ. The CDR3 DNA is TGCGCCAGCAGCTGGGACTCAAGGACCTACGAGCAGTACTTC. Translation gives CASSWDSRTYEQYF.

This chain's CDR3 is CASSATGVGDYGYTF. In DNA form, the CDR3 reads TGTGCCAGCAGCGCGACAGGGGTTGGGGACTATGGCTACACCTTC. The V and J genes are TRBV9 and TRBJ1-2, with 8 nucleotides matching TRBD1. J lost 3 bases, V lost 3 bases, and 7 bases had no gene match. Per germline, CDR1 SGDLS and CDR2 YYNGEE. The CDR3 is 15 amino acids.

The rearrangement links TRBV9 to TRBJ2-3; possible D gene TRBD2, 7 bases. The CDR3 is made up of 19 amino acids. V was trimmed by 0 bases and J by 3 bases, leaving 23 bases between them. The germline gives CDR1 SGDLS, CDR2 YYNGEE. CDR3 sequence (DNA): TGTGCCAGCAGCGTAGCCTCAGTCGGGGGCGGGAGCCGGACAGATACGCAGTATTTT. Translation gives CASSVASVGGGSRTDTQYF.

J is TRBJ1-1 and V is TRBV12-3 or TRBV12-4; 7 nucleotides agree with TRBD1. The V and J ends lost 6 bases and 3 bases, in that order; junction bases with no gene match: 7. CDR3 size: 14 residues. The CDR3 loop is CASRVDRADTEAFF. The CDR3 coding sequence is TGTGCCAGCAGGGTTGACAGGGCGGACACTGAAGCTTTCTTT.

Details on this clonotype: A junction boundary mismatches the germline segment, possibly from a read error. The V gene is TRBV11-2, the J gene TRBJ1-2; 10 bases are a match to TRBD1. The length of the CDR3 is 14 residues. Germline V gives CDR1 SGHAT, CDR2 FQNNGV. In DNA, the CDR3 is TGTGCCACCAGCCGAGACAGGGGGCCTGGTGGCTACACCTTC. Translated, it gives CATSRDRGPGGYTF. The entire variable domain, with the rest obtained from reference TRBV11-2 and TRBJ1-2, is as follows: EAGVAQSPRYKIIEKRQSVAFWCNPISGHATLYWYQQILGQGPKLLIQFQNNGVVDDSQLPKDRFSAERLKGVDSTLKIQPAKLEDSAVYLCATSRDRGPGGYTFGSGTRLTVV.

V is TRBV12-3 or TRBV12-4 and J is TRBJ1-6, with TRBD1 matching over 8 bases. V shed 2 bases and J 9 bases; nucleotides not matched to a gene: 6. The CDR3 is 15 amino acids. The CDR3 reads CASSLSTGGISPLHF. The CDR3 nucleotides are TGTGCCAGCAGTTTATCTACAGGGGGAATTTCACCCCTCCACTTT.

This chain links TRBV2 with TRBJ2-1; TRBD1 is a possible D gene (6 bases). Germline loops: CDR1 SNHLY, CDR2 FYNNEI. V lost 4 bases to trimming and J lost 0 bases, with 10 bases between them. This CDR3 comprises 15 residues. The CDR3 loop reads CASSGTAFSYNEQFF. CDR3 DNA: TGTGCCAGCAGTGGGACAGCCTTCTCCTACAATGAGCAGTTCTTC.

This clonotype was counted ten times or more. The genes are TRBV20-1 and TRBJ2-7, with 12 bases identical to TRBD2. CDR3 length equals 13 residues. CDR1 DFQATT and CDR2 SNEGSKA come from the germline V gene (reference sequence). The V and J ends lost 5 bases and 6 bases, in that order; junction bases with no gene match: 5. CDR3 region: CSAWTSGEREQYF. The CDR3 coding sequence is TGCAGTGCTTGGACTAGCGGGGAACGCGAGCAGTACTTC.

This chain links TRBV4-1 with TRBJ2-1, with 7 bases matching TRBD2. Germline V gene data show CDR1 as MGHRA and CDR2 as YSYEKL. V gave up 0 bases and J gave up 7 bases; unmatched junction bases: 15. CDR3 length: 18 residues. The CDR3 coding sequence is TGCGCCAGCAGCCAAGAATCTATCAGTAGCGGGTCGTATAATGAGCAGTTCTTC. Its translation is CASSQESISSGSYNEQFF.

The chain uses TRBV3-1 and TRBJ2-5, with D tentatively TRBD2 (5 bases). CDR3 length: 17 amino acids. Trimming shortened V by 0 bases and J by 0 bases, and 14 bases separated the two germline ends. The germline V gene has CDR1 LGHDT and CDR2 YNNKEL (reference sequence). This chain's CDR3 is CASSQDTQAANQETQYF. CDR3 coding DNA: TGTGCCAGCAGCCAAGATACCCAAGCGGCTAACCAAGAGACCCAGTACTTC.

This clonotype was found many times. The chain has TRBV7-2 and TRBJ2-7; D is uncertain. The CDR3 totals 13 residues. Germline lookup yields CDR1 SGHTA and CDR2 FQGNSA. V lost 5 bases, J lost 0 bases, and 8 bases lay in between. CDR3 sequence: CASSPKSSYEQYF. DNA for the CDR3: TGTGCCAGCAGCCCCAAGAGCTCCTACGAGCAGTACTTC.